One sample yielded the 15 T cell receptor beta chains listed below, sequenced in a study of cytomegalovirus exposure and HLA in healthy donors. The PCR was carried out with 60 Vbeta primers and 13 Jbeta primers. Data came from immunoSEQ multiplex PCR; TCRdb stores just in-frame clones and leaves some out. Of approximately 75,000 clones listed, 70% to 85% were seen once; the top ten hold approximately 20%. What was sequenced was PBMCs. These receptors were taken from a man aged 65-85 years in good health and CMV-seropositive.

CDR3: CASSPLGASGRENEQFF. As DNA, the CDR3 is TGTGCCAGCAGCCCTCTCGGGGCTAGCGGGAGGGAAAATGAGCAGTTCTTC. The chain is built from TRBV11-1 and TRBJ2-1; 12 nucleotides agree with TRBD2. CDR1 SGHAT and CDR2 FQDESV come from the germline V gene (reference sequence). V trimming: 5 bases; J trimming: 7 bases; junction bases outside the gene matches: 12. The CDR3 is 17 amino acids.

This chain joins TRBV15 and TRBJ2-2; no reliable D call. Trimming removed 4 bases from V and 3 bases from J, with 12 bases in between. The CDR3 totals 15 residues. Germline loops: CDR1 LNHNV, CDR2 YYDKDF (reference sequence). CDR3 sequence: CATSNPGLHTGELFF. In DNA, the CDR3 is TGTGCCACCAGCAATCCTGGGCTACACACCGGGGAGCTGTTTTTT.

CDR3 coding DNA: TGTGCCAGTAGTATCGGAGGGGCCGGCGGGGAGCTGTTTTTT. Its translation is CASSIGGAGGELFF. The chain is built from TRBV19 and TRBJ2-2; D is perhaps TRBD2 (6 bases). V gave up 3 bases and J gave up 7 bases, with 12 bases separating them. The length of the CDR3 is 14 residues. Germline lookup yields CDR1 LNHDA and CDR2 SQIVND (reference sequence). Full variable domain (remainder filled in from reference TRBV19 and TRBJ2-2): DGGITQSPKYLFRKEGQNVTLSCEQNLNHDAMYWYRQDPGQGLRLIYYSQIVNDFQKGDIAEGYSVSREKKESFPLTVTSAQKNPTAFYLCASSIGGAGGELFFGEGSRLTVL.

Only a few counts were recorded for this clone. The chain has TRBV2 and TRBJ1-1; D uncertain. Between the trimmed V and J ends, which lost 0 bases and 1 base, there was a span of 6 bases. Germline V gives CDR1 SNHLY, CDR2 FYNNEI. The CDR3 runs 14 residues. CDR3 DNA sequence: TGTGCCAGCAGTGAAGCTTGGCAGAACACTGAAGCTTTCTTT. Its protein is CASSEAWQNTEAFF. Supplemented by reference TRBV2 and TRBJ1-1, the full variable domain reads EPEVTQTPSHQVTQMGQEVILRCVPISNHLYFYWYRQILGQKVEFLVSFYNNEISEKSEIFDDQFSVERPDGSNFTLKIRSTKLEDSAMYFCASSEAWQNTEAFFGQGTRLTVV.

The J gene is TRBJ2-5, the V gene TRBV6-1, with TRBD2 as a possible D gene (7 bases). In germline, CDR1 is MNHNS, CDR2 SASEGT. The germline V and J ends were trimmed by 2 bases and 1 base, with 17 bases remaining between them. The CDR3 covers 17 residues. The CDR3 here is CASSEREEGGAQETQYF. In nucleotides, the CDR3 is TGTGCCAGCAGTGAAAGAGAGGAGGGGGGGGCCCAAGAGACCCAGTACTTC.

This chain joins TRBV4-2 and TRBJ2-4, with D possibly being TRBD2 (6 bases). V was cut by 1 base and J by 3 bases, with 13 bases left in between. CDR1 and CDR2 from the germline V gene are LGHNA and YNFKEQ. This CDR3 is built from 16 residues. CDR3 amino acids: CASSQGGDFGKNIQYF. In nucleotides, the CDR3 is TGTGCCAGCAGCCAAGGGGGGGATTTCGGCAAAAACATTCAGTACTTC.

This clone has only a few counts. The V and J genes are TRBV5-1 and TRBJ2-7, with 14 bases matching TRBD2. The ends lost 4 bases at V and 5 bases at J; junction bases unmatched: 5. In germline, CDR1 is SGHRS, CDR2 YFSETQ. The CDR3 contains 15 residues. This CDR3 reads CASSTGTSGRDEQYF. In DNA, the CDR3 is TGCGCCAGCAGCACGGGGACTAGCGGGAGAGACGAGCAGTACTTC.

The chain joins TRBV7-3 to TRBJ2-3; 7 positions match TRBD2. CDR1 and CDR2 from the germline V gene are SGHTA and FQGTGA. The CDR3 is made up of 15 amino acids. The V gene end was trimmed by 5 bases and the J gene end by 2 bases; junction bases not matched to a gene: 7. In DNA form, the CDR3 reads TGTGCCAGCAGCCAGTCAGCGGGATCCACAGATACGCAGTATTTT. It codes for CASSQSAGSTDTQYF.

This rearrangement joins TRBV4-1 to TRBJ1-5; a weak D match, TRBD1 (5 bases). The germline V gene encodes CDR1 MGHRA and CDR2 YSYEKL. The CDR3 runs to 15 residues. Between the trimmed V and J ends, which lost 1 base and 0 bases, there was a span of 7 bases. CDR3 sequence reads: CASSQGGDSNQPQHF. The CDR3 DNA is TGCGCCAGCAGCCAAGGGGGGGATAGCAATCAGCCCCAGCATTTT.

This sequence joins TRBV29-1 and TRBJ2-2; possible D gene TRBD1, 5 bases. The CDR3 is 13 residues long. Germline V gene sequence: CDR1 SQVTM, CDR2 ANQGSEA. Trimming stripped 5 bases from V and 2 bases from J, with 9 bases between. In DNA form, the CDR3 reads TGCAGCGTTCATCAGGGCAACACCGGGGAGCTGTTTTTT. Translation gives CSVHQGNTGELFF.

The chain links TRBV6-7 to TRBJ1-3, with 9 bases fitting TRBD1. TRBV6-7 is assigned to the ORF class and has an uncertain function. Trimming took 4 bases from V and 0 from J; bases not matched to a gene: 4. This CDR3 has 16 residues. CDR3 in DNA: TGTGCCAGCAGTTCGGGACAGGGCGACTCTGGAAACACCATATATTTT. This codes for CASSSGQGDSGNTIYF.

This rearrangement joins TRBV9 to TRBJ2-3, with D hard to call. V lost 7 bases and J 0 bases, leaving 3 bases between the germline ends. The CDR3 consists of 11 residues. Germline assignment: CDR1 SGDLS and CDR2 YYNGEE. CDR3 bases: TGTGCCAGCTCAAGCACAGATACGCAGTATTTT. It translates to CASSSTDTQYF. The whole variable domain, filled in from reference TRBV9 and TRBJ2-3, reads DSGVTQTPKHLITATGQRVTLRCSPRSGDLSVYWYQQSLDQGLQFLIQYYNGEERAKGNILERFSAQQFPDLHSELNLSSLELGDSALYFCASSSTDTQYFGPGTRLTVL.

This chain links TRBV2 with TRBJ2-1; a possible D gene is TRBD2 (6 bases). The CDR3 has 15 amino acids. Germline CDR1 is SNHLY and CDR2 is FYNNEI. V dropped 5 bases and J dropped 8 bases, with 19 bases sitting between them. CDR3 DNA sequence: TGTGCCAGCAGTAAGACCAGGCAACCGGGAGATGAGCAGTTCTTC. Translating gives CASSKTRQPGDEQFF.

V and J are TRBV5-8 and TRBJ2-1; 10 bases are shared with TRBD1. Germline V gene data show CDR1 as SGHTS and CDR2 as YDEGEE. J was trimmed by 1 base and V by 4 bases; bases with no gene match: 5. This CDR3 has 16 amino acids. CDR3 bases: TGTGCCAGCAGCCGGAGGACAGGGGGGTCCTACAATGAGCAGTTCTTC. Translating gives CASSRRTGGSYNEQFF. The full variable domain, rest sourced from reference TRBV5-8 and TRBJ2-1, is EAGVTQSPTHLIKTRGQQATLRCSPISGHTSVYWYQQALGLGLQFLLWYDEGEERNRGNFPPRFSGRQFPNYSSELNVNALELEDSALYLCASSRRTGGSYNEQFFGPGTRLTVL.

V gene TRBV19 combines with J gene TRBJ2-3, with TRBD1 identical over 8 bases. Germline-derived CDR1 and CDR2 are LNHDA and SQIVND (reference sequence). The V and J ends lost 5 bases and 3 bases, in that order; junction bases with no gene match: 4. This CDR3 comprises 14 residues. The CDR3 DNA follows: TGTGCCAGTAGTCAGGGGGCGGGTACAGATACGCAGTATTTT. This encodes CASSQGAGTDTQYF.